This is a list of T cell receptor beta chains from one sample in a study of blood T cell repertoires in COVID-19. TCRdb's table, derived via immunoSEQ multiplex PCR, lists solely in-frame clones and lacks some. The top ten clones hold around 3% of a sample with 110,000 to 150,000 clones, roughly 90% of them seen once. Input material: peripheral blood. The receptors were sampled from a man aged 60-69 years with active or convalescent COVID-19. Each CDR3 is given with its conserved first and last residue. The order of the fields is D gene, CDR3 length, clone size, V gene, J gene, CDR3 protein, CDR3 DNA. The D gene is left open where the match is weak. Not all rows give a size; the values are once, few, many and, for expanded clones, a class.

>-|14|-|TRBV27|TRBJ2-7
CASSPAGLSYEQYF
TGTGCCAGCAGTCCAGCGGGTCTCTCCTACGAGCAGTACTTC
>-|14|-|TRBV24-1|TRBJ1-5
CATRGGTGNQPQHF
TGTGCCACCAGGGGCGGGACGGGCAATCAGCCCCAGCATTTT
>-|13|-|TRBV7-3|TRBJ1-5
CASSQGSNQPQHF
TGTGCCAGCAGCCAGGGTAGCAATCAGCCCCAGCATTTT
>-|14|-|TRBV3-1/TRBV3-2|TRBJ2-3
CASSQSLAADTQYF
TGTGCCAGCAGCCAATCTCTAGCAGCAGATACGCAGTATTTT
>-|16|-|TRBV9|TRBJ2-3
CASTISPTVSTDTQYF
TGTGCCAGCACGATTAGCCCCACCGTGAGCACAGATACGCAGTATTTT
>-|13|few|TRBV12-3/TRBV12-4|TRBJ1-1
CASSREESTEAFF
TGTGCCAGCAGTCGGGAGGAAAGCACTGAAGCTTTCTTT
>TRBD1|15|-|TRBV6-5|TRBJ2-5
CASRPGTGRKETQYF
TGTGCCAGCAGGCCCGGGACAGGGAGAAAGGAGACCCAGTACTTC
>-|15|-|TRBV7-2|TRBJ1-2
CASSPQVGERYGYTF
TGTGCCAGCAGCCCCCAAGTCGGGGAGAGATATGGCTACACCTTC
>-|13|-|TRBV24-1|TRBJ1-5
CATSDRGSQPQHF
TGTGCCACCAGTGATCGTGGGAGTCAGCCCCAGCATTTT
>-|13|-|TRBV27|TRBJ1-5
CASRYSGNQPQHF
TGTGCCAGCAGATACTCGGGCAATCAGCCCCAGCATTTT
>-|13|-|TRBV6-5|TRBJ1-1
CASRGGLLAEAFF
TGTGCCAGCAGGGGGGGTCTACTGGCTGAAGCTTTCTTT
>TRBD2|14|-|TRBV5-6|TRBJ2-7
CASSLGTSGYEQYF
TGTGCCAGCAGCTTGGGGACTAGCGGCTACGAGCAGTACTTC
>TRBD1|13|once|TRBV7-3|TRBJ2-5
CASSRQGKETQYF
TGTGCCAGCAGTCGACAGGGAAAAGAGACCCAGTACTTC
>-|14|-|TRBV9|TRBJ2-7
CASSVNGLSNEQYF
TGTGCCAGCAGCGTTAACGGTTTGAGTAACGAGCAGTACTTC
>-|13|once|TRBV7-2|TRBJ1-1
CASSSLGLTEAFF
TGTGCCAGCAGCTCACTCGGGTTGACTGAAGCTTTCTTT